A single sample is the source of the 9 T cell receptor beta chains below, sequenced in a study of OX40 agonist ivuxolimab in advanced cancers. The data were produced by immunoSEQ multiplex PCR, yet TCRdb's version contains in-frame clones alone and is incomplete. Of approximately 60,000 clones detected, roughly 84% appear once; the ten largest clones hold around 30%. The material sequenced was CD4+ or CD8+ T cells sorted from blood, taken in a trial of the OX40 agonist ivuxolimab. These receptors originate from an adult with an advanced solid tumor such as melanoma, head and neck, liver or kidney cancer.

This clone was seen a few times. The V and J genes are TRBV11-3 and TRBJ2-1; 9 bases are a match to TRBD1. From germline, CDR1 is SGHNT and CDR2 YENEEA. Unmatched junction bases numbered 8, after V lost 5 bases and J lost 6 bases. This CDR3 region has 15 residues. CDR3 sequence (DNA): TGTGCCAGCAGCCTCACGGGACAGGGCTTCAATGAGCAGTTCTTC. It codes for CASSLTGQGFNEQFF.

The V gene is TRBV21-1, the J gene TRBJ2-3; no check of the table's D call, TRBD1, against the DNA was made. TRBV21-1 is a documented pseudogene. The CDR3 runs 17 residues. Here the CDR3 reads CASSTEGDKKHSDTQYF. CDR3 sequence (DNA): TGTGCCAGCAGCACGGAAGGGGACAAGAAGCATTCAGATACGCAGTATTTT.

This sequence joins TRBV11-2 and TRBJ2-1; 8 positions match TRBD2. The CDR3 totals 16 residues. CDR1 is SGHAT, CDR2 FQNNGV, per germline. V shed 3 bases, J shed 3 bases, and the junction held 7 bases outside the gene matches. CDR3 DNA sequence: TGTGCCAGCAGCTTGAGGGGTAGCGGGAACTACAATGAGCAGTTCTTC. It is translated as CASSLRGSGNYNEQFF.

The chain joins TRBV19 to TRBJ2-7, with 9 bases identical to TRBD1. The CDR3 length is 13 residues. CDR1 is LNHDA and CDR2 is SQIVND in the germline V gene (reference sequence). V dropped 6 bases and J dropped 4; count of bases not matched to a gene: 4. The CDR3 DNA sequence: TGTGCCAGTAGAGGGACAGGGTCATACGAGCAGTACTTC. Translated: CASRGTGSYEQYF.

This sequence joins TRBV5-1 and TRBJ2-7, with 8 bases aligning to TRBD1. The CDR3 is 14 residues long. Trimming removed 2 bases from V and 6 bases from J; junction bases left unmatched: 7. Germline CDR1 reads SGHRS; CDR2 reads YFSETQ. CDR3 in DNA: TGCGCCAGCAGCTTAGGACAGGGCGGGACCGAGCAGTACTTC. Translation gives CASSLGQGGTEQYF. Drawing the rest from reference TRBV5-1 and TRBJ2-7, the complete variable domain is KAGVTQTPRYLIKTRGQQVTLSCSPISGHRSVSWYQQTPGQGLQFLFEYFSETQRNKGNFPGRFSGRQFSNSRSEMNVSTLELGDSALYLCASSLGQGGTEQYFGPGTRLTVT.

The chain carries TRBV5-4 and TRBJ2-1; tentative D call: TRBD2 (6 bases). The V gene lost 0 bases and the J gene lost 3 bases, with 13 bases spanning the gap. Germline V gene sequence: CDR1 SGHNT, CDR2 YYREEE (reference sequence). This CDR3 is 16 amino acids long. The CDR3 coding sequence is TGTGCCAGCAGCTTGGCCGGAGGGGCGAACTACAATGAGCAGTTCTTC. As protein: CASSLAGGANYNEQFF.

The CDR3 nucleotides read TGTGCCAGCAGCTTAGTTTCAGATACGCAGTATTTT. This codes for CASSLVSDTQYF. V and J are TRBV7-6 and TRBJ2-3; D gene ambiguous. Germline loops: CDR1 SGHVS, CDR2 FNYEAQ. The CDR3 is made up of 12 amino acids. With 1 base removed from V and 4 bases from J, the gap between germline ends came to 3 bases. Full variable domain (rest looked up from reference TRBV7-6 and TRBJ2-3): GAGVSQSPRYKVTKRGQDVALRCDPISGHVSLYWYRQALGQGPEFLTYFNYEAQQDKSGLPNDRFSAERPEGSISTLTIQRTEQRDSAMYRCASSLVSDTQYFGPGTRLTVL.

V usage is TRBV2 and J usage is TRBJ2-5; D perhaps matches TRBD1 (5 bases). CDR3 length: 15 amino acids. The germline V gene encodes CDR1 SNHLY and CDR2 FYNNEI. Trimming pared 4 bases from V and 1 base from J, leaving 13 bases between. The CDR3 nucleotides read TGTGCCAGCAGTGTGGGGCGGTGGGGCCAAGAGACCCAGTACTTC. Residues: CASSVGRWGQETQYF.

The genes are TRBV18 and TRBJ1-5, with 9 bases aligning to TRBD1. Germline trimming cut 3 bases from V and 3 bases from J; bases unmatched to any gene: 3. The CDR3 runs to 15 residues. Germline CDR1 reads KGHSH; CDR2 reads LQKENI. CDR3 DNA sequence: TGTGCCAGCTCACCCGGACAGGGGACCAATCAGCCCCAGCATTTT. Its protein is CASSPGQGTNQPQHF. Full variable domain (rest looked up from reference TRBV18 and TRBJ1-5): NAGVMQNPRHLVRRRGQEARLRCSPMKGHSHVYWYRQLPEEGLKFMVYLQKENIIDESGMPKERFSAEFPKEGPSILRIQQVVRGDSAAYFCASSPGQGTNQPQHFGDGTRLSIL.